This T cell receptor beta chain appears in the sequencing data of a study of blood T cell repertoires in COVID-19. The CDR3 covers 14 residues. The V gene lost 1 base and the J gene lost 2 bases, with 5 bases spanning the gap. Germline CDR1 reads LGHDT; CDR2 reads YNNKEL (reference sequence). Repertoires were generated with immunoSEQ multiplex PCR, while TCRdb's copy carries only in-frame clones and drops some. The sample shows more than 200,000 clones, about 86% of them seen only once. This clone came up once. The specimen sequenced was peripheral blood. This clonotype originated in a man in his forties or fifties with active or convalescent COVID-19. This sequence joins TRBV3-1 (or the pseudogene TRBV3-2) and TRBJ2-2; D gene unclear. This chain's CDR3 is CASSQVRNTGELFF. DNA of the CDR3: TGTGCCAGCAGCCAAGTTCGTAACACCGGGGAGCTGTTTTTT.